This T cell receptor (beta chain) was recorded in a study of PD-L1 blockade in urothelial cancer. About the research overall: About 85% of the roughly 30 patients comprised males who had bladder-origin urothelial cancer. Timepoints chosen for blood analysis were 3 weeks (second dose) and 6 weeks after treatment start.

The CDR3 consists of 14 residues. CDR1 MRHNA and CDR2 SNTAGT come from the germline V gene. V was clipped by 3 bases and J by 7 bases; unmatched bases: 5. Synthetic TCR analog templates were spiked into all PCRs individually. The method was immunoSEQ multiplex PCR; TCRdb's version includes in-frame clones alone and lacks a portion of them. The sample lists about 26,000 clones; approximately 86% were seen once. This sequence originates from a man in his 60s with urothelial cancer. The V call is TRBV6-4, the J call TRBJ2-2; 7 bases are a match to TRBD1. This specimen consisted of PBMCs, obtained around atezolizumab (anti-PD-L1) treatment. The DNA of the CDR3 is TGTGCCAGCAGTGAGACAGGGCGGATCGGGGAGCTGTTTTTT. It codes for CASSETGRIGELFF.